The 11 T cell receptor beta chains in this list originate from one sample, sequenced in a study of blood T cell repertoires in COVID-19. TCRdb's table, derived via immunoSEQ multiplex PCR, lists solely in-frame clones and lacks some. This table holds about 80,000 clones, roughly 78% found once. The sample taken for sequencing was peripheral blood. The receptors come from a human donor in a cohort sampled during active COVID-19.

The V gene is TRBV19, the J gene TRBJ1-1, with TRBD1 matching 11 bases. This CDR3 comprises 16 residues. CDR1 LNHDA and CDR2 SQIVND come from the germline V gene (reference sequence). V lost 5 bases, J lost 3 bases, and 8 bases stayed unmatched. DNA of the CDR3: TGTGCCAGTAGTGTATCACCGGGACAGGGGGACACTGAAGCTTTCTTT. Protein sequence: CASSVSPGQGDTEAFF.

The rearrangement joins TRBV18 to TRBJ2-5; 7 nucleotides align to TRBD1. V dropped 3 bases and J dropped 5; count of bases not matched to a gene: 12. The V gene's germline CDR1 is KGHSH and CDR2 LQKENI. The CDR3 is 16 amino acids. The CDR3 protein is CASSPSGTASTETQYF. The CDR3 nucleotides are TGTGCCAGCTCACCGTCCGGGACAGCCAGCACTGAGACCCAGTACTTC.

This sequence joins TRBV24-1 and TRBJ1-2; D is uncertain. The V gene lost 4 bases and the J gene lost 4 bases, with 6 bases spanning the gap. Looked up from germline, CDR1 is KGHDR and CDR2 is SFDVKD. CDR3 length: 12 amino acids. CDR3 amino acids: CATSDQLYGYTF. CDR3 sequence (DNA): TGTGCCACCAGTGACCAACTCTATGGCTACACCTTC.

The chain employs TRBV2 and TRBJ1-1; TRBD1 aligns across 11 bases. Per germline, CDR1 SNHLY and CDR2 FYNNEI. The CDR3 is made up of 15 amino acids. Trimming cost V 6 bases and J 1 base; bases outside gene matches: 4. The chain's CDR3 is CASRGTGGTNTEAFF. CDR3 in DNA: TGTGCCAGCAGGGGGACAGGGGGAACGAACACTGAAGCTTTCTTT.

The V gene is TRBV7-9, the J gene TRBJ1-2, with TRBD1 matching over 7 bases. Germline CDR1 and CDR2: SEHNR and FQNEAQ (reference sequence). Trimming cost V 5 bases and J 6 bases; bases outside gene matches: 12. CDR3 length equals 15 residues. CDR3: CASSPGQERGDGYTF. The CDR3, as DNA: TGTGCCAGCAGCCCCGGACAGGAAAGAGGGGATGGCTACACCTTC.

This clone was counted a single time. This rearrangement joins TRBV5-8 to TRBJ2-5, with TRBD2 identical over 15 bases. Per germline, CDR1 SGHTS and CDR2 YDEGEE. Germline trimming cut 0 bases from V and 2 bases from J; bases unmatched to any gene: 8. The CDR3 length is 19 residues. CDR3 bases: TGTGCCAGCAGCTTGGATCGTCGTGGGACTAGCGGGGGGCAAGAGACCCAGTACTTC. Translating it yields CASSLDRRGTSGGQETQYF. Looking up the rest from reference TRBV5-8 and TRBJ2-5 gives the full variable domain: EAGVTQSPTHLIKTRGQQATLRCSPISGHTSVYWYQQALGLGLQFLLWYDEGEERNRGNFPPRFSGRQFPNYSSELNVNALELEDSALYLCASSLDRRGTSGGQETQYFGPGTRLLVL.

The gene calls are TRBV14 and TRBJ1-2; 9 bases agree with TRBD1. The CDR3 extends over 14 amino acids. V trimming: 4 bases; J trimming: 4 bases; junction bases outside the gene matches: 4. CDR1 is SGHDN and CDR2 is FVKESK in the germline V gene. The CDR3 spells CASSLGQGAYGYTF. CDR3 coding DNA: TGTGCCAGCAGCCTGGGACAGGGTGCCTATGGCTACACCTTC.

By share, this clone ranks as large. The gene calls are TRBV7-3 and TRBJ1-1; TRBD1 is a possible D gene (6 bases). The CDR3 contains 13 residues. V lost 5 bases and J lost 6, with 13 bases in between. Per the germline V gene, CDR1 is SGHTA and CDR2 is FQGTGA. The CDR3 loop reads CASSPGTNSEAFF. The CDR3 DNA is TGTGCCAGCAGCCCTGGGACAAATTCTGAAGCTTTCTTT.

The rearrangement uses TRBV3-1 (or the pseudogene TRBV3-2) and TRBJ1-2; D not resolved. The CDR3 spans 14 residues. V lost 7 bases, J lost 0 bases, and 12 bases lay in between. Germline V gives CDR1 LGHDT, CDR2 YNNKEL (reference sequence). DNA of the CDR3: TGTGCCAGCACCCCGGGAAGTCCTAACTATGGCTACACCTTC. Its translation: CASTPGSPNYGYTF.

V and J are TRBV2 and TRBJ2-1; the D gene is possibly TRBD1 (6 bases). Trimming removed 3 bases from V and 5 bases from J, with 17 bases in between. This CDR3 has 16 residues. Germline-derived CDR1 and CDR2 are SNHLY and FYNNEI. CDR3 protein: CASSEEWGLTDNEQFF. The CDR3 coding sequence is TGTGCCAGCAGTGAGGAATGGGGGCTAACGGACAATGAGCAGTTCTTC.

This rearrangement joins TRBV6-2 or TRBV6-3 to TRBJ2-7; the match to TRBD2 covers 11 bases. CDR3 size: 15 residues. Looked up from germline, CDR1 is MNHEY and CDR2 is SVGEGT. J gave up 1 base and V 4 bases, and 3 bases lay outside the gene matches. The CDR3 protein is CASSSSGGRSYEQYF. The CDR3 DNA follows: TGTGCCAGCAGTTCTAGCGGGGGGCGATCCTACGAGCAGTACTTC.